This T cell receptor beta chain was observed in a study of CD8+CD57+ T cells in acquired aplastic anemia. About the study: DNA per sorted CD4+ or CD8+ sample ranged roughly 0.19 to 30 ug, averaging roughly 3.2 ug. Study-wide points: No significant patient-versus-control difference appeared in CD8+ Simpson's diversity. About 30 CD8+ CDR3 sequences occurred in both the patients and the controls.

As concerns this clonotype: Its target is unknown.

CDR3 length equals 16 residues. Trimming removed 0 bases from V and 5 bases from J; junction bases left unmatched: 2. The germline V gene encodes CDR1 DFQATT and CDR2 SNEGSKA (reference sequence). Flow cytometry had shown expanded CD8+CD57+ cells in the patients chosen for sequencing. With no exception, the patients had severe acquired aplastic anemia. It was genomic DNA that served as the template for profiling TCR beta VDJ and CDR3. Each CDR3 protein gets one entry after TCRdb re-called the reads with MiXCR. This sample has about 160,000 distinct CDR3 sequences; around 48% occur once, and the top ten carry roughly 30%.

This clonotype was obtained from a human donor with aplastic anemia. Sequencing was carried out using sorted CD4+, CD8+, or CD8+CD57+ T cells (not recorded which) from PBMCs. This rearrangement joins TRBV20-1 to TRBJ2-2; 14 nucleotides line up with TRBD2. CDR3 nucleotide sequence: TGCAGTGCTAGAGAGGGACTAGCGGGGGAGACCGGGGAGCTGTTTTTT. Its protein product is CSAREGLAGETGELFF.